This is a list of T cell receptor beta chains from one sample in a study of OX40 agonist ivuxolimab in advanced cancers. The data were produced by immunoSEQ multiplex PCR, yet TCRdb's version contains in-frame clones alone and is incomplete. In the table there are about 73,000 clones, about 93% of which are singletons. The starting material was CD4+ or CD8+ T cells sorted from blood, obtained in a trial of the OX40 agonist ivuxolimab. Receptor source: an adult with an advanced solid tumor such as melanoma, head and neck, liver or kidney cancer. Both conserved end residues are part of each CDR3. The D gene is left open where the match is weak. A row's size may be missing; if present it is once, few, many or a size class.

V,D,J,size,CDR3,DNA
TRBV11-2,-,TRBJ2-5,-,CASSLEGETQYF,TGTGCCAGCAGCTTAGAAGGCGAGACCCAGTACTTC
TRBV6-6,TRBD2,TRBJ2-1,-,CASSSSTSGKGQFF,TGTGCCAGCAGCTCATCTACTAGCGGAAAGGGGCAGTTCTTC
TRBV18,-,TRBJ2-1,-,CASSPRDSPGNEQFF,TGTGCCAGCTCACCGCGGGACAGCCCGGGGAATGAGCAGTTCTTC
TRBV28,TRBD2,TRBJ2-5,-,CASSPGLAGVTQYF,TGTGCCAGCAGTCCGGGACTAGCGGGAGTTACCCAGTACTTC
TRBV11-3,-,TRBJ2-1,-,CASSQSPLLTTNEQFF,TGTGCCAGCAGCCAGTCTCCCTTGTTGACAACGAATGAGCAGTTCTTC
TRBV30,TRBD1,TRBJ2-7,-,CAWEGQREYEQYF,TGTGCCTGGGAGGGACAGAGGGAATACGAGCAGTACTTC
TRBV28,-,TRBJ1-6,-,CASSQPGGNSPLHF,TGTGCCAGCAGTCAGCCCGGGGGTAATTCACCCCTCCACTTT
TRBV28,-,TRBJ1-5,-,CASSLVNQPQHF,TGTGCCAGCAGTTTAGTCAATCAGCCCCAGCATTTT
TRBV7-3,TRBD2,TRBJ2-7,-,CASSPTSGSYEQYF,TGTGCCAGCAGCCCAACTAGCGGGAGTTACGAGCAGTACTTC
TRBV5-1,-,TRBJ2-5,once,CASSLGSETQYF,TGCGCCAGCAGCTTGGGCTCAGAGACCCAGTACTTC
TRBV9,-,TRBJ2-3,-,CASSPNPTDTRYF,TGTGCCAGCAGCCCCAACCCCACAGATACGCGGTATTTT
TRBV19,TRBD1,TRBJ2-7,-,CASSPQGQGTTYEQYF,TGTGCCAGTAGTCCTCAAGGACAGGGCACTACCTACGAGCAGTACTTC
TRBV19,-,TRBJ1-1,-,CASSIDMGEAFF,TGTGCCAGTAGTATAGATATGGGAGAAGCTTTCTTT
TRBV7-2,TRBD2,TRBJ2-5,-,CASSLGTSGPQYF,TGTGCCAGCAGCCTAGGGACTAGCGGTCCTCAGTACTTC
TRBV27,TRBD1,TRBJ2-5,once,CASSLWTGANQETQYF,TGTGCCAGCAGTTTATGGACAGGGGCAAACCAAGAGACCCAGTACTTC
TRBV9,-,TRBJ2-3,-,CASSVEVGETDTQYF,TGTGCCAGCAGCGTAGAAGTGGGAGAGACAGATACGCAGTATTTT
TRBV7-9,-,TRBJ2-7,once,CASSLGDQGSGYF,TGTGCCAGCAGCTTAGGGGACCAGGGTTCCGGGTACTTC
TRBV6-5,-,TRBJ2-7,-,CARIEQYF,TGTGCCAGAATCGAGCAGTACTTC
TRBV28,-,TRBJ2-5,-,CASSLAVFETQYF,TGTGCCAGCAGTTTAGCGGTCTTCGAGACCCAGTACTTC
TRBV7-9,TRBD2,TRBJ2-1,-,CASSLALIRTRNEQFF,TGTGCCAGCAGCTTAGCGCTAATCCGGACTAGGAATGAGCAGTTCTTC
TRBV7-2,-,TRBJ2-2,-,CASSYNTGELFF,TGTGCCAGCAGCTATAACACCGGGGAGCTGTTTTTT
TRBV7-2,-,TRBJ2-1,-,CASSLGLQSYEQFF,TGTGCCAGCAGCTTGGGACTGCAATCGTATGAGCAGTTCTTC
TRBV19,TRBD2,TRBJ2-2,-,CASSPTSGRGVGELFF,TGTGCCAGTAGTCCGACTAGCGGGAGAGGGGTCGGGGAGCTGTTTTTT
TRBV4-2,TRBD2,TRBJ2-7,once,CASSQDLAGGPNYEQYF,TGTGCCAGCAGCCAAGATCTGGCGGGAGGGCCCAACTACGAGCAGTACTTC
TRBV9,-,TRBJ2-7,-,CASSVAGRGWEQYF,TGTGCCAGCAGCGTAGCCGGGAGAGGTTGGGAGCAGTACTTC
TRBV5-4,TRBD1,TRBJ1-1,-,CASELRGQAFF,TGTGCCAGCGAGTTAAGGGGGCAGGCTTTCTTT
TRBV7-2,-,TRBJ2-3,-,CASSLVGQSLLSTQYF,TGTGCCAGCAGCTTAGTAGGCCAGTCCCTGTTGAGTACGCAGTATTTT
TRBV19,TRBD2,TRBJ2-3,once,CASSETSGRDFKYF,TGTGCCAGTAGTGAAACTAGCGGGAGGGATTTTAAGTATTTT
TRBV11-3,-,TRBJ2-1,once,CASSPGRSYNEQFF,TGTGCCAGCAGCCCCGGACGGTCCTACAATGAGCAGTTCTTC
TRBV7-7,-,TRBJ2-2,-,CASSILQGGTGELFF,TGTGCTAGCAGCATTCTACAGGGAGGCACCGGGGAGCTGTTTTTT
TRBV7-2,-,TRBJ2-3,-,CASSLVGVADTQYF,TGTGCCAGCAGCTTAGTAGGGGTCGCAGATACGCAGTATTTT
TRBV18,-,TRBJ2-6,once,CASSQGSSGANVLTF,TGTGCCAGCTCACAAGGGAGCTCTGGGGCCAACGTCCTGACTTTC
TRBV19,-,TRBJ2-6,-,CASTPNKGANVLTF,TGTGCCAGTACCCCAAACAAGGGGGCCAACGTCCTGACTTTC
TRBV7-2,TRBD2,TRBJ2-7,-,CASSVSPGGRGGEQYF,TGTGCCAGCAGCGTGAGTCCCGGCGGGAGGGGAGGAGAGCAGTACTTC
TRBV15,-,TRBJ2-1,-,CATSREQAYNEQFF,TGTGCCACCAGCAGAGAGCAGGCGTACAATGAGCAGTTCTTC
TRBV7-2,TRBD1,TRBJ2-7,-,CASSLMDRSGEQYF,TGTGCCAGCAGCTTAATGGACAGGAGCGGCGAGCAGTACTTC
TRBV4-3,-,TRBJ1-1,few,CASSQVGRTTFF,TGCGCCAGCAGCCAAGTTGGACGGACTACTTTCTTT
TRBV11-3,-,TRBJ2-1,-,CASSLDQRGEQFF,TGTGCCAGCAGCTTAGATCAAAGGGGTGAGCAGTTCTTC
TRBV19,TRBD1,TRBJ2-7,-,CASSIDGRQGLYEQYF,TGTGCCAGTAGTATAGATGGGCGACAGGGGCTTTACGAGCAGTACTTC
TRBV6-5,TRBD1,TRBJ1-4,once,CASSTRQGPNEKLFF,TGTGCCAGCAGTACCAGACAGGGGCCTAATGAAAAACTGTTTTTT
TRBV18,TRBD1,TRBJ1-1,-,CASSRIQGFETEAFF,TGTGCCAGCTCACGTATACAGGGGTTCGAAACTGAAGCTTTCTTT
TRBV20-1,-,TRBJ2-3,few,CSAFHPDTQYF,TGCAGTGCTTTTCACCCAGATACGCAGTATTTT
TRBV5-6,-,TRBJ2-1,once,CASSLFSGAINEQFF,TGTGCCAGCAGCTTGTTTTCGGGAGCGATCAATGAGCAGTTCTTC
TRBV7-2,TRBD2,TRBJ2-1,-,CASSSTSGRLYNEQFF,TGTGCCAGCAGCTCAACTAGCGGGAGACTGTACAATGAGCAGTTCTTC
TRBV7-3,TRBD2,TRBJ2-5,once,CASSKGLAAPETQYF,TGTGCCAGCAGCAAGGGACTAGCGGCACCAGAGACCCAGTACTTC
TRBV14,-,TRBJ2-7,-,CASSQDIFGVRGGEQYF,TGTGCCAGCAGCCAAGATATATTCGGCGTCAGGGGGGGCGAGCAGTACTTC
TRBV4-3,-,TRBJ2-5,-,CASSQELGETQYF,TGCGCCAGCAGCCAAGAGTTGGGAGAGACCCAGTACTTC
TRBV6-1,TRBD2,TRBJ2-1,-,CASSESGSYNEQFF,TGTGCCAGCAGTGAGAGCGGGAGCTACAATGAGCAGTTCTTC
TRBV6-6,TRBD1,TRBJ1-3,-,CASSYGDSALGNTIYF,TGTGCCAGCAGTTACGGGGACAGTGCCCTCGGGAACACCATATATTTT
TRBV5-1,-,TRBJ2-7,-,CASSAHYEQYF,TGCGCCAGCAGCGCCCATTACGAGCAGTACTTC
TRBV12-5,-,TRBJ1-1,-,CASGLGTRGGRTEAFF,TGTGCTAGTGGTTTGGGAACCCGCGGGGGCCGGACTGAAGCTTTCTTT
TRBV19,TRBD1,TRBJ1-2,once,CASRFGQGSYGYTF,TGTGCCAGTAGATTCGGACAGGGCTCCTATGGCTACACCTTC
TRBV7-3,-,TRBJ2-1,-,CASSLMPGADNEQFF,TGTGCCAGCAGCCTCATGCCAGGGGCGGACAATGAGCAGTTCTTC
TRBV28,TRBD1,TRBJ1-1,-,CASSLLNRQGARTEAFF,TGTGCCAGCAGTTTACTCAACAGACAGGGGGCGAGGACTGAAGCTTTCTTT
TRBV7-3,TRBD1,TRBJ2-7,-,CASSLDRGEQYF,TGTGCCAGCAGCTTGGACAGGGGCGAGCAGTACTTC
TRBV6-5,-,TRBJ1-2,-,CASRVGRPHGYTF,TGTGCCAGCCGGGTAGGGAGGCCTCATGGCTACACCTTC
TRBV5-4,-,TRBJ2-3,-,CASSLRRGLDFSAQYF,TGTGCCAGCAGCTTGCGTCGAGGCCTGGATTTCTCGGCGCAGTATTTT
TRBV5-1,TRBD2,TRBJ2-7,-,CASSPGEGRGTYEQYF,TGCGCCAGCAGCCCTGGGGAGGGACGGGGGACCTACGAGCAGTACTTC
TRBV7-9,TRBD2,TRBJ2-5,-,CASSLVSGTWETQYF,TGTGCCAGCAGCTTAGTTAGCGGGACGTGGGAGACCCAGTACTTC